The 8 T cell receptor beta chains below all came from one sample that was sequenced in a study of blood T cells in healthy people across ages. Sample-barcoded 5' priming and a J-beta primer mix drove a second PCR of roughly 6 to 12 cycles. TCRdb reanalysed the 5' RACE reads using MiXCR and keeps one entry per CDR3 protein. The profile shows under 950,000 distinct CDR3 sequences, about 20% of them singletons. Sequencing was carried out using blood. Source of these receptors: a man aged 70-80 years in good health.

This chain uses TRBV28 with TRBJ1-4; no clear D gene. The ends were cut back, 3 bases at V and 8 bases at J, with 10 bases in the middle. The CDR3 has 13 residues. Germline CDR1 reads MDHEN; CDR2 reads SYDVKM. The CDR3: CASSFGDREKLFF. CDR3 nucleotides: TGTGCCAGCAGTTTCGGGGATCGCGAAAAACTGTTTTTT.

V is TRBV7-2 and J is TRBJ2-1; D possibly uses TRBD1 or TRBD2 (5 bases each). The J call may be in error: the DNA end matches TRBJ2-7 better. The V gene's germline CDR1 is SGHTA and CDR2 FQGNSA. The CDR3 length is 16 residues. The CDR3 DNA follows: TGTGCCAGCAGCTTATCGATAGGGACGCCCTCCCGCGAGCAGTACTTC. This encodes CASSLSIGTPSREQYF.

The rearrangement links TRBV7-3 to TRBJ2-7, with TRBD1 matching 7 bases. Germline CDR1 SGHTA, CDR2 FQGTGA. V trimming: 8 bases; J trimming: 0 bases; junction bases outside the gene matches: 10. The CDR3 length is 15 residues. The CDR3 region has the DNA TGTGCCAGCGCCCAGGGACGGGACAGCTCCTACGAGCAGTACGTC. Translated, it gives CASAQGRDSSYEQYV.

This clonotype was seen a few times. This chain links TRBV29-1 with TRBJ2-1; TRBD2 matches at 8 bases. Germline V gene sequence: CDR1 SQVTM, CDR2 ANQGSEA. The CDR3 is made up of 14 amino acids. Losses at the gene ends were 5 bases for V and 6 bases for J; bases not matched to a gene: 9. The CDR3 coding sequence is TGCAGCGTTCGCCTGGGACTAGTACCCAATGAGCAGTTCTTC. Its translation is CSVRLGLVPNEQFF.

This clonotype was seen a few times. This chain joins TRBV6-6 and TRBJ2-5; D ambiguous. The end of the DNA fits TRBJ2-7 better, so the J call may be wrong. The germline gives CDR1 MNHNY, CDR2 SVGAGI (reference sequence). The CDR3 spans 14 residues. The CDR3 DNA sequence: TGTGCCAGCAGTTACGATTCAGGACCCTACGAGCAGTACGTC. It codes for CASSYDSGPYEQYV.

This clonotype was observed a few times. The chain links TRBV9 to TRBJ2-1; D possibly uses TRBD1 or TRBD2 (5 bases each). Germline CDR1 SGDLS, CDR2 YYNGEE. V lost 0 bases, J lost 6 bases, and 13 bases lay in between. The CDR3 length is 15 residues. The CDR3 spells CASSVAPGPGNEQFF. In DNA, the CDR3 is TGTGCCAGCAGCGTAGCTCCGGGACCAGGCAATGAGCAGTTCTTC.

This clonotype occurred a few times. This chain connects TRBV7-9 to TRBJ2-5, with a possible D match to TRBD1 (7 bases). V lost 3 bases, J lost 1 base, and 15 bases lay in between. The CDR3 sequence is 16 residues long. CDR1 is SEHNR and CDR2 is FQNEAQ in the germline V gene (reference sequence). CDR3 coding DNA: TGTGCCAGCAGCTTTCGGACAGGAGGGTTCCAAGAGACCCAGTACTTC. Translation: CASSFRTGGFQETQYF. The entire variable domain, with the rest obtained from reference TRBV7-9 and TRBJ2-5, is as follows: DTGVSQNPRHKITKRGQNVTFRCDPISEHNRLYWYRQTLGQGPEFLTYFQNEAQLEKSRLLSDRFSAERPKGSFSTLEIQRTEQGDSAMYLCASSFRTGGFQETQYFGPGTRLLVL.

The chain couples TRBV28 to TRBJ2-5; 7 positions match TRBD1. CDR1 and CDR2 from the germline V gene are MDHEN and SYDVKM. The CDR3 extends over 15 amino acids. The trim removed 2 bases at V and 5 bases at J, leaving 8 bases unmatched. CDR3 residues: CASSLVETGLETQYF. DNA for the CDR3: TGTGCCAGCAGTTTAGTGGAGACAGGGTTGGAGACCCAGTACTTC. The full variable domain, rest sourced from reference TRBV28 and TRBJ2-5, is DVKVTQSSRYLVKRTGEKVFLECVQDMDHENMFWYRQDPGLGLRLIYFSYDVKMKEKGDIPEGYSVSREKKERFSLILESASTNQTSMYLCASSLVETGLETQYFGPGTRLLVL.